The clone carrying this T cell receptor beta chain has more than one count but fewer than ten. What it binds is not known. This entry is derived from a study of blood T cells in healthy people across ages. It was with a sample-barcoded 5' primer and a J-beta primer mix that a second PCR of roughly 7 to 12 cycles was run. Each cDNA molecule carried a tag from a template-switch adaptor that contained 12 random nucleotides. TCRdb redid the calling of the 5' RACE reads with MiXCR, one entry per CDR3 protein. The repertoire consists of some 1.5 million distinct CDR3 sequences, with roughly 27% occurring once and the leading ten covering approximately 7.7%. Donor samples were obtained from healthy Caucasian individuals from Russia, aged about 6 to 95. Total RNA extracted from each sample amounted to at least 5 micrograms. The length of the CDR3 is 12 residues. The V gene's germline CDR1 is SQVTM and CDR2 ANQGSEA. With 4 bases removed from V and 1 base from J, the gap between germline ends came to 7 bases.

Study outcomes and limitations: The fall in TCR beta diversity per million T cells was roughly linear with age.

The chain uses TRBV29-1 and TRBJ1-1; D remains unclear. The specimen was blood. This TCR was recovered from a woman between 25 and 40 years old in good health. The CDR3, as DNA: TGCAGCGTTGGTGGTTGGAACACTGAAGCTTTCTTT. This encodes CSVGGWNTEAFF.